These T cell receptor beta chains were read from a single sample in a study of cytomegalovirus exposure and HLA in healthy donors. The data were produced by immunoSEQ multiplex PCR, yet TCRdb's version contains in-frame clones alone and is incomplete. The data contain about 120,000 clones, roughly a tenth of them singletons. The sample taken for sequencing was PBMCs. Receptors originate from a young woman in good health and CMV-seropositive. Each CDR3 is given with its conserved first and last residue. The order of the fields is V gene, CDR3 protein.

>TRBV19
CASSMGLVTDTQYF
>TRBV5-1
CASSFEDRDSGYTF
>TRBV15
CATSTSQGHQPQHF
>TRBV30
CAWSVLASETQYF
>TRBV7-8
CASSARTDSYEQYF
>TRBV6-5
CASSAAGTQHNEQFF
>TRBV2
CASAREVRMWQPQHF
>TRBV7-2
CASSLVGRGSAQHF
>TRBV18
CASSPRQEAGEKLFF
>TRBV7-9
CASSSTITRLLETQYF
>TRBV2
CASQTTGAPGGKLFF
>TRBV28
CASSLNRFYGYTF
>TRBV6-5
CASKGQGNTEAFF
>TRBV27
CASSFPESTDTQYF
>TRBV29-1
CSSLQGSNYGYTF
>TRBV5-1
CASSLAGGGTDTQYF
>TRBV30
CAWSKGVYTGELFF
>TRBV11-1
CASSLGGIDTEAFF
>TRBV27
CASSRLAGGYEQYF
>TRBV5-6
CASAQVQTDTQYF
>TRBV6-6
CASSYRGQAGEQYF
>TRBV30
CAWGTSGYEQYF
>TRBV9
CASRGGGAVTGELFF
>TRBV30
CAWSVGTGDGYTF
>TRBV5-6
CASSLRLAPQFF
>TRBV5-4
CASSLGGAIETQYF
>TRBV10-3
CAISGGGYEAFF
>TRBV7-2
CASSLYAERSNEQFF
>TRBV6-4
CASARDSAYNEQFF
>TRBV27
CASSISRDRGEKLFF
>TRBV28
CASSLPSRSYEQYF
>TRBV7-9
CASSLSGSPITDTQYF
>TRBV30
CAWSPIRGPYEQYF
>TRBV6-1
CASSELGQMSNQPQHF
>TRBV29-1
CSVEMEYEQYF
>TRBV18
CASSPQGGTDTQYF
>TRBV5-4
CASSLMTGIYGYTF
>TRBV14
CASSQRVGTETQYF
>TRBV7-9
CASSRGGAGIYNEQFF
>TRBV6-1
CASSQGGNTEAFF
>TRBV6-1
CASSELGTSDYEQYF
>TRBV7-3
CASSGGPQETQYF
>TRBV6-5
CASSYPGMNTEAFF
>TRBV5-6
CASSLLDWNTGELFF
>TRBV19
CASSIPAGQPQHF
>TRBV6-4
CASSYFLHWAYEQYF
>TRBV10-3
CAISESITTADTQYF
>TRBV2
CASSEQGTANEKLFF
>TRBV6-5
CASSYHRNTGELFF
>TRBV11-3
CASRRAGNYEQYF
>TRBV13
CASSYPGGTGNTIYF
>TRBV6-1
CASSARPGSETQYF
>TRBV5-1
CASSSGQENTEAFF
>TRBV29-1
CSAEAGWDEAFF
>TRBV29-1
CSARNSGSYEQYF
>TRBV12-5
CASSLAGGPDTQYF
>TRBV4-2
CASSQLAGLGYNEQFF
>TRBV30
CAWSVRLASYEQYF
>TRBV9
CASSVALAGVDTQYF
>TRBV28
CASSPLKSGYGYTF